A single sample is the source of the 27 T cell receptor beta chains below, sequenced in a study of OX40 agonist ivuxolimab in advanced cancers. Repertoires were generated with immunoSEQ multiplex PCR, while TCRdb's copy carries only in-frame clones and drops some. The sample holds about 64,000 clones, about 90% seen once. This specimen consisted of CD4+ or CD8+ T cells sorted from blood, obtained in a trial of the OX40 agonist ivuxolimab. Receptor source: an adult with an advanced solid tumor such as melanoma, head and neck, liver or kidney cancer.

J is TRBJ2-7 and V is TRBV18, with TRBD1 matching 7 bases. The length of the CDR3 is 14 residues. Trimming removed 1 base from V and 2 bases from J; junction bases left unmatched: 2. The germline gives CDR1 KGHSH, CDR2 LQKENI. DNA for the CDR3: TGTGCCAGCTCACCACGGGACAGTACCTACGAGCAGTACTTC. Amino acid sequence: CASSPRDSTYEQYF.

The chain employs TRBV6-1 and TRBJ2-7, with D uncertain. Between the trimmed V and J ends, which lost 9 bases and 1 base, there was a span of 16 bases. Germline lookup yields CDR1 MNHNS and CDR2 SASEGT. The CDR3 is 14 amino acids. The CDR3 sequence: CARPTPVSSYEQYF. The CDR3 bases are TGTGCCAGACCCACACCTGTGTCGTCCTACGAGCAGTACTTC.

This sequence joins TRBV7-2 and TRBJ2-2; D may correspond to TRBD1 or TRBD2 (5 bases each). Trimming removed 6 bases at V and 1 base at J, with 12 bases between. Germline V gene data show CDR1 as SGHTA and CDR2 as FQGNSA. The CDR3 contains 15 residues. In DNA, the CDR3 is TGTGCCAGCAGGTTGCAGGGAGTGAACACCGGGGAGCTGTTTTTT. Translating gives CASRLQGVNTGELFF.

The chain combines TRBV14 with TRBJ2-1, with D maybe TRBD2 (6 bases). Germline assignment: CDR1 SGHDN and CDR2 FVKESK. Between the trimmed V and J ends, which lost 2 bases and 2 bases, there was a span of 10 bases. The CDR3 is 15 amino acids. CDR3 residues: CASSQRRGTYNEQFF. In nucleotides, the CDR3 is TGTGCCAGCAGCCAAAGGAGGGGAACCTACAATGAGCAGTTCTTC.

This clone turned up a few times. The J gene is TRBJ2-7, the V gene TRBV7-8; D possibly corresponds to TRBD2 (6 bases). CDR1 and CDR2 from the germline V gene are SGHVS and FQNEAQ. The CDR3 consists of 16 residues. Trimming stripped 4 bases from V and 4 bases from J, with 20 bases between. In DNA form, the CDR3 reads TGTGCCAGCAGCTCCCCCGGGGGACGGGTACCTTACGAGCAGTACTTC. As protein: CASSSPGGRVPYEQYF.

The chain links TRBV27 to TRBJ2-7, with 14 bases aligning to TRBD2. Germline-derived CDR1 and CDR2 are MNHEY and SMNVEV (reference sequence). The CDR3 has 18 residues. V lost 6 bases and J lost 2; bases outside the gene matches: 12. Here the CDR3 reads CASSPGLAGEGLTYEQYF. CDR3 DNA sequence: TGTGCCAGCAGCCCGGGACTAGCGGGAGAGGGGCTCACCTACGAGCAGTACTTC.

The rearrangement uses TRBV7-9 and TRBJ2-1; 10 bases map to TRBD2. J was trimmed by 6 bases and V by 1 base; bases with no gene match: 6. Per germline, CDR1 SEHNR and CDR2 FQNEAQ (reference sequence). The CDR3 runs to 16 residues. The CDR3 coding sequence is TGTGCCAGCAGCTTAGTGGCTAGCGGGAGCCTCAATGAGCAGTTCTTC. Residues: CASSLVASGSLNEQFF.

This clone showed up just once. The chain has TRBV27 and TRBJ2-2, with 7 bases matching TRBD1. Trimming cost V 5 bases and J 5 bases; bases outside gene matches: 5. The CDR3 consists of 14 residues. Germline CDR1 reads MNHEY; CDR2 reads SMNVEV (reference sequence). The CDR3 loop is CASSVTQGTGELFF. The DNA for the CDR3 is TGTGCCAGCAGTGTAACACAGGGGACCGGGGAGCTGTTTTTT.

CDR3 sequence: CASSPMTGTSNTEAFF. CDR3 sequence (DNA): TGTGCCAGCTCACCTATGACCGGGACTTCGAACACTGAAGCTTTCTTT. The chain combines TRBV18 with TRBJ1-1; the D gene is possibly TRBD1 (5 bases). The CDR3 spans 16 residues. V lost 3 bases to trimming and J lost 1 base, with 15 bases between them. Germline assignment: CDR1 KGHSH and CDR2 LQKENI.

CDR3 bases: TGTGCCAGCAGCTTGTGGGGACGAAAGACCCAGTACTTC. Translating gives CASSLWGRKTQYF. The chain has TRBV5-4 and TRBJ2-5; D may match TRBD1 or TRBD2 (5 bases each). V shed 1 base and J shed 6 bases, with 10 bases lying between them. CDR3 length: 13 residues. Germline CDR1 reads SGHNT; CDR2 reads YYREEE (reference sequence).

This sequence joins TRBV6-6 and TRBJ2-1; 8 nucleotides align to TRBD2. Germline V lookup: CDR1 MNHNY, CDR2 SVGAGI (reference sequence). The CDR3 length is 15 residues. V was pared by 5 bases and J by 7 bases, with 10 bases of the junction left unmatched. Written as DNA, the CDR3 is TGTGCCAGCAGTAAAACGGGACTAGTCGAGAATGAGCAGTTCTTC. Translated, it gives CASSKTGLVENEQFF.

This chain links TRBV19 with TRBJ1-3; tentative D call: TRBD1 (5 bases). The CDR3 covers 15 residues. Germline CDR1 is LNHDA and CDR2 is SQIVND (reference sequence). The ends were cut back, 3 bases at V and 7 bases at J, with 16 bases in the middle. CDR3 residues: CASSMGLADGNTIYF. The CDR3 nucleotides read TGTGCCAGTAGTATGGGACTAGCCGACGGGAACACCATATATTTT.

This chain connects TRBV5-8 to TRBJ2-1; D is perhaps TRBD2 (5 bases). The V end was cut by 1 base, the J end by 15 bases, with 14 bases between. The CDR3 length is 12 residues. Germline V gene lookup returns CDR1 SGHTS and CDR2 YDEGEE. The DNA for the CDR3 is TGTGCCAGCAGCTTGAACGCGAGGGCCGCGTTCTTC. It translates to CASSLNARAAFF.

The rearrangement uses TRBV7-8 and TRBJ2-2; 14 positions match TRBD2. The CDR3 extends over 17 amino acids. The V and J ends lost 3 bases and 4 bases, in that order; junction bases with no gene match: 4. Germline V gene data show CDR1 as SGHVS and CDR2 as FQNEAQ. The CDR3 DNA sequence: TGTGCCAGCAGCTTGGGGACTAGCGGGAGCGGCACCGGGGAGCTGTTTTTT. Translated, it gives CASSLGTSGSGTGELFF.

CDR3 DNA sequence: TGTGCCAGCAGCTCCCAGGGACTAGCGGGTACCGAGCAGTACTTC. The encoded protein is CASSSQGLAGTEQYF. The chain combines TRBV7-9 with TRBJ2-7, with TRBD2 matching 12 bases. The CDR3 has 15 amino acids. Germline V gene lookup returns CDR1 SEHNR and CDR2 FQNEAQ (reference sequence). The V and J ends lost 4 bases and 6 bases, in that order; junction bases with no gene match: 7.

This clone was detected only once. The chain is built from TRBV5-1 and TRBJ2-1, with D possibly TRBD2 on 5 matching bases. The CDR3 is 13 residues long. The ends were cut back, 4 bases at V and 7 bases at J, with 12 bases in the middle. The germline V gene encodes CDR1 SGHRS and CDR2 YFSETQ. The chain's CDR3 is CASSPRSGNEQFF. The CDR3, as DNA: TGCGCCAGCAGCCCAAGAAGCGGTAATGAGCAGTTCTTC. The whole variable domain, remainder taken from reference TRBV5-1 and TRBJ2-1, is KAGVTQTPRYLIKTRGQQVTLSCSPISGHRSVSWYQQTPGQGLQFLFEYFSETQRNKGNFPGRFSGRQFSNSRSEMNVSTLELGDSALYLCASSPRSGNEQFFGPGTRLTVL.

V usage is TRBV6-5 and J usage is TRBJ1-1; D is perhaps TRBD1 (5 bases). Trimming took 4 bases from V and 0 from J, leaving 12 bases between them. This CDR3 comprises 15 residues. Germline assignment: CDR1 MNHEY and CDR2 SVGAGI. The CDR3 protein is CASSSTGGLNTEAFF. CDR3 sequence (DNA): TGTGCCAGCAGTTCTACGGGGGGTCTGAACACTGAAGCTTTCTTT.

This clone was seen a handful of times. CDR3 nucleotides: TGTGCCAGCAGCGGGGGCAGGGGGCTAGCCAAAAACATTCAGTACTTC. Amino acid sequence: CASSGGRGLAKNIQYF. The J gene is TRBJ2-4, the V gene TRBV5-6; 8 bases are a match to TRBD1. The germline CDR1 and CDR2 sequences are SGHDT and YYEEEE. The CDR3 contains 16 residues. The V gene end was trimmed by 4 bases and the J gene end by 0 bases; junction bases not matched to a gene: 6.

This chain connects TRBV14 to TRBJ2-5; D remains ambiguous. The CDR3 length is 15 residues. Germline-derived CDR1 and CDR2 are SGHDN and FVKESK. Trimming removed 4 bases from V and 1 base from J, with 13 bases in between. This CDR3 reads CASSLGLGRQETQYF. CDR3 nucleotide sequence: TGTGCCAGCAGCCTGGGTCTAGGGCGCCAAGAGACCCAGTACTTC.

This chain links TRBV4-2 with TRBJ2-2, with 7 nucleotides matching TRBD2. V shed 3 bases, J shed 6 bases, and the junction held 13 bases outside the gene matches. The CDR3 spans 17 residues. Germline CDR1 is LGHNA and CDR2 is YNFKEQ. This CDR3 reads CASSQASSGRFAGELFF. As DNA, the CDR3 is TGTGCCAGCAGCCAGGCCTCTAGCGGCCGTTTCGCCGGGGAGCTGTTTTTT.

The rearrangement links TRBV19 to TRBJ1-5; D not certain. The CDR3 spans 15 residues. V lost 3 bases to trimming and J lost 2 bases, with 11 bases between them. Germline loops: CDR1 LNHDA, CDR2 SQIVND (reference sequence). The chain's CDR3 is CASSIPFGGNQPQHF. CDR3 DNA: TGTGCCAGTAGTATTCCCTTTGGGGGCAATCAGCCCCAGCATTTT.

The CDR3, as DNA: TGTGCCAGCACCCCACCGGAGGGGACACGGACCTACAATGAGCAGTTCTTC. Encoded protein: CASTPPEGTRTYNEQFF. The chain combines TRBV28 with TRBJ2-1; the D gene could be TRBD1 or TRBD2 (6 bases each). The V gene lost 7 bases and the J gene lost 2 bases, with 21 bases spanning the gap. CDR1 is MDHEN, CDR2 SYDVKM, per germline. The CDR3 is 17 residues long.

The count of this clone is one. The chain links TRBV7-2 to TRBJ1-1, with D tentatively TRBD1 (5 bases). This CDR3 region has 15 residues. Trimming cost V 1 base and J 5 bases, with 14 bases left between them. Germline V gene lookup returns CDR1 SGHTA and CDR2 FQGNSA. CDR3 in DNA: TGTGCCAGCAGCTTAGGGGTCCCCGGGGGGACTGAAGCTTTCTTT. Residues: CASSLGVPGGTEAFF.

This clone was detected only once. This chain uses TRBV7-8 with TRBJ2-2; D unresolved. Germline CDR1 is SGHVS and CDR2 is FQNEAQ. The V gene lost 8 bases and the J gene lost 0 bases, with 10 bases spanning the gap. CDR3 length equals 14 residues. The DNA for the CDR3 is TGTGCCAGCCATCCTCTCGCGAACACCGGGGAGCTGTTTTTT. Residues: CASHPLANTGELFF.

The CDR3 DNA reads as TGCGCCAGCAGCTGGAAGGGGACTAGCGGCCAAGAGACCCAGTACTTC. Translating gives CASSWKGTSGQETQYF. This rearrangement joins TRBV5-1 to TRBJ2-5; 11 bases are shared with TRBD2. CDR1 and CDR2 (germline): SGHRS, YFSETQ. V trimming: 3 bases; J trimming: 1 base; junction bases outside the gene matches: 5. The CDR3 loop spans 16 amino acids.

The chain is built from TRBV5-6 and TRBJ2-5; possible D gene TRBD2, 6 bases. V was pared by 0 bases and J by 0 bases, with 9 bases between. The CDR3 covers 15 residues. CDR1 is SGHDT, CDR2 YYEEEE, per germline. CDR3 DNA sequence: TGTGCCAGCAGCTTGGTGAGGGACTACCAAGAGACCCAGTACTTC. Translating gives CASSLVRDYQETQYF.

This sequence joins TRBV10-2 and TRBJ1-1, with a possible D match to TRBD1 (6 bases). V lost 7 bases and J lost 4, with 16 bases in between. Germline V CDR1 and CDR2: WSHSY, SAAADI. The CDR3 sequence is 14 residues long. Here the CDR3 DNA reads TGCGCCAGCATTCTACGGGGGGCTTTCACTGAAGCTTTCTTT. It codes for CASILRGAFTEAFF.